This T cell receptor beta chain was recorded in a study of radiotherapy plus CTLA-4 blockade in lung cancer. Points from the study as a whole: Blood TCR clones of tumor origin expanded after radiotherapy plus ipilimumab.

The CDR3 runs to 15 residues. V dropped 1 base and J dropped 5; count of bases not matched to a gene: 8. Germline V lookup: CDR1 SGHTA, CDR2 FQGNSA. This table comes from immunoSEQ multiplex PCR, and its TCRdb copy is limited to in-frame clones, with some not included. The sample records about 120,000 clones, roughly 80% being singletons. Concerning this clone itself: Its antigen remains unidentified.

The sample was peripheral blood, taken from a patient treated with radiotherapy plus ipilimumab. This TCR was sampled from a human donor with non-small cell lung cancer who had a partial response to radiotherapy plus ipilimumab. The chain couples TRBV7-2 to TRBJ2-7, with 7 bases identical to TRBD2. CDR3 protein: CASSLGGEGVDEQYF. CDR3 sequence (DNA): TGTGCCAGCAGCTTAGGCGGGGAGGGAGTTGACGAGCAGTACTTC.